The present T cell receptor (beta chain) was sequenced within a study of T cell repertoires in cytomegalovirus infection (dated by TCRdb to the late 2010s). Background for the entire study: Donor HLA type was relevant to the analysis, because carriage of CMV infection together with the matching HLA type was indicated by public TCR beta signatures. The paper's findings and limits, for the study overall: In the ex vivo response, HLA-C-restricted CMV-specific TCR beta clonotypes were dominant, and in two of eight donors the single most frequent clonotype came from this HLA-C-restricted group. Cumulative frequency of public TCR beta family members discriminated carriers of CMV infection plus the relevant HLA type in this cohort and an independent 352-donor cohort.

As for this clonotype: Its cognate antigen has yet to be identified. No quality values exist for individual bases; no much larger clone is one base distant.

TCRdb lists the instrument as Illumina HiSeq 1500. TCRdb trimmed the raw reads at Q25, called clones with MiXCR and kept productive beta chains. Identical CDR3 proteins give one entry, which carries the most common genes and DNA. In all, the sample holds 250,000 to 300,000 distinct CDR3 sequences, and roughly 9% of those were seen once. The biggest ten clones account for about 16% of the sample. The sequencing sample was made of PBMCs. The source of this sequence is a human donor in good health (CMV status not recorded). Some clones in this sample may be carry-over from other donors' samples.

The bases are TGTGCCAGCAGCCCCCGGACAGGGATGAACTATGGCTACACCTTC. The resulting protein is CASSPRTGMNYGYTF. The V and J segments used are TRBV7-2 and TRBJ1-2, with 8 junctional bases fitting TRBD1. The CDR3 numbers 15 residues from cysteine through phenylalanine. Just CDR3 DNA is preserved here, 45 bases in frame from base 1. From the germline V gene, CDR1 is SGHTA and CDR2 is FQGNSA. Trimmed from V: 5 bases; trimmed from J: 2 bases; junction bases lacking a gene match: 7.